This T cell receptor beta chain is drawn from a study of cytomegalovirus exposure and HLA in healthy donors. Study-wide findings and caveats: Rates of TCR association differed by HLA locus in a later analysis, with DRB1 highest and HLA-C lowest. The sole available immune exposure information was CMV serostatus.

This CDR3 region has 15 residues. After removal of 1 base from V and 2 bases from J, the junction contained 3 bases not matched to a gene. CDR1 and CDR2 from the germline V gene are SGHAT and FQNNGV. PCR involved 60 Vbeta and 13 Jbeta primers. Measured with immunoSEQ multiplex PCR; TCRdb has only the in-frame clones, and not every one. The top ten clones hold less than 4% of a sample with roughly 300,000 clones, approximately 90% of them seen once. Worth noting for this clone: Antigen specificity is unknown.

Unrecorded immune exposure was likely among donors, who were nominally healthy when sampled. V is TRBV11-2 and J is TRBJ2-7, with 9 bases lining up with TRBD1. The sequenced material came from PBMCs. The receptor was derived from a man aged 35-49 years in good health and CMV-seropositive. CDR3 nucleotides: TGTGCCAGCAGCTTAGCCGGGACAGGGCCCTACGAGCAGTACTTC. Its translation is CASSLAGTGPYEQYF.